Below are 2 T cell receptor beta chains sequenced from a single sample in a study of cytomegalovirus exposure and HLA in healthy donors. The PCR was carried out with 60 Vbeta primers and 13 Jbeta primers. Some clones are missing from TCRdb's copy, which holds only in-frame ones; the method was immunoSEQ multiplex PCR. This sample has about 100,000 clones; about 70% occur once, and the top ten carry less than 2%. The sequencing input was PBMCs. The receptors come from a woman in her 40s in good health and CMV-seronegative.

V is TRBV4-3 and J is TRBJ2-2; tentative D call: TRBD1 (5 bases). Trimming shortened V by 6 bases and J by 0 bases, and 8 bases separated the two germline ends. The CDR3 has 14 amino acids. Germline V gene data show CDR1 as LGHNA and CDR2 as YSLEER. The CDR3 DNA is TGCGCCAGCAGGTGGACACCGAACACCGGGGAGCTGTTTTTT. Translation gives CASRWTPNTGELFF.

The J gene is TRBJ2-4, the V gene TRBV2, with a weak D call TRBD1 (6 bases). V dropped 3 bases and J dropped 9 bases, with 15 bases sitting between them. The length of the CDR3 is 14 residues. Germline assignment: CDR1 SNHLY and CDR2 FYNNEI. Here the CDR3 reads CASSETGVGGIQYF. In DNA form, the CDR3 reads TGTGCCAGCAGTGAGACCGGGGTAGGGGGCATTCAGTACTTC.